Here is one TCR beta chain with its context. Its antigen is undetermined. This sample was taken from a study of lymphopenia after photon versus proton radiotherapy. Study-wide results and caveats: Proton therapy kept repertoires fairly stable, unlike photons, which gained effector/memory cells.

The method was immunoSEQ multiplex PCR; TCRdb's version includes in-frame clones alone and lacks a portion of them. The repertoire consists of tens of thousands of clones, with approximately 90% occurring once and the leading ten covering about 3.1%. V lost 6 bases, J lost 5 bases, and 19 bases lay in between. The germline gives CDR1 SGHRS, CDR2 YFSETQ. The CDR3 extends over 15 amino acids. The sequence came from a woman aged 65 to 85 with pancreatic cancer. The sample was peripheral blood, taken from a patient treated with photon-based radiotherapy. The chain employs TRBV5-1 and TRBJ2-3; possibly TRBD1 or TRBD2 for D (6 bases each). The DNA for the CDR3 is TGCGCCAGCACCCCCTTGGGGGCGGGGAGAGATACGCAGTATTTT. It codes for CASTPLGAGRDTQYF.